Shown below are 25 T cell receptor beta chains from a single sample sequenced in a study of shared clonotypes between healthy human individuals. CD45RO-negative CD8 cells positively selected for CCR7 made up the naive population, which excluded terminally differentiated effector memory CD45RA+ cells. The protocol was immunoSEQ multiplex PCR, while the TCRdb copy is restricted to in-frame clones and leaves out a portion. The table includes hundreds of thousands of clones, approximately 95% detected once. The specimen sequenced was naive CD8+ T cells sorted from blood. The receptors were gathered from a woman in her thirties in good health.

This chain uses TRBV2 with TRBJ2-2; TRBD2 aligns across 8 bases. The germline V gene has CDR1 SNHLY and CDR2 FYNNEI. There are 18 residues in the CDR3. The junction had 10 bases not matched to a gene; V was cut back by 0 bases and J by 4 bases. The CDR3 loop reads CASSEALWREDSTGELFF. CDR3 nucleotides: TGTGCCAGCAGTGAAGCGCTTTGGCGGGAGGATTCCACCGGGGAGCTGTTTTTT.

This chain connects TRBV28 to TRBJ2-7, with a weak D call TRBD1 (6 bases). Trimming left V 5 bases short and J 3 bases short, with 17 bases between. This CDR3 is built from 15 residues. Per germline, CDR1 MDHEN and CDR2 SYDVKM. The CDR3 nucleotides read TGTGCCAGCAGTCATCCTACAGGGATAAGCTACGAGCAGTACTTC. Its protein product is CASSHPTGISYEQYF.

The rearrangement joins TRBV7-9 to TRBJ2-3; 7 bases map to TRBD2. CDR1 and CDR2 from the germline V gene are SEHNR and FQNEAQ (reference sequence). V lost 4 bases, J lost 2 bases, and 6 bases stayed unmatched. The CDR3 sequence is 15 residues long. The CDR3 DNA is TGTGCCAGCAGCTGGGCGGGAGATGACACAGATACGCAGTATTTT. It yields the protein CASSWAGDDTDTQYF.

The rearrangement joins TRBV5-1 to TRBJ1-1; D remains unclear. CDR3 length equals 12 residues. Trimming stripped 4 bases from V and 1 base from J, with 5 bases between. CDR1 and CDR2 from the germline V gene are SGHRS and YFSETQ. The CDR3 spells CASSKKNTEAFF. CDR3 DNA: TGCGCCAGCAGCAAAAAGAACACTGAAGCTTTCTTT.

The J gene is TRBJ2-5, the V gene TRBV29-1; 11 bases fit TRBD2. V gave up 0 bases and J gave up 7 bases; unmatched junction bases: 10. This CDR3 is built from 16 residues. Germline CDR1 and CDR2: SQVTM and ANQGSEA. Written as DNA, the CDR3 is TGCAGCGTTGAAGACAAACTAGCGGGAGTTGGATGGACCCAGTACTTC. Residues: CSVEDKLAGVGWTQYF.

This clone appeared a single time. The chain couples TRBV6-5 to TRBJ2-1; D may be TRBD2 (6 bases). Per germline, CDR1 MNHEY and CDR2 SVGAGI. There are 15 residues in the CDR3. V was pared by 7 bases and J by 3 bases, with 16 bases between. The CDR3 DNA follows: TGTGCCAGCAAAGGGCGGGATTCTAACTACAATGAGCAGTTCTTC. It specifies CASKGRDSNYNEQFF.

CDR3 in DNA: TGTGCCAGCAGTGAAGGGACACCTTATAGCAATCAGCCCCAGCATTTT. Amino acid sequence: CASSEGTPYSNQPQHF. The genes are TRBV2 and TRBJ1-5; D perhaps matches TRBD1 (5 bases). The ends were cut back, 1 base at V and 0 bases at J, with 10 bases in the middle. Per germline, CDR1 SNHLY and CDR2 FYNNEI. This CDR3 is 16 amino acids long.

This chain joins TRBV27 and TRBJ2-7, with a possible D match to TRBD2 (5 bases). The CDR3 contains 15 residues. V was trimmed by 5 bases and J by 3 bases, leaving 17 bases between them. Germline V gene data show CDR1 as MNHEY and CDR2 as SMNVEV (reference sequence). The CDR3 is CASSPRASGVYEQYF. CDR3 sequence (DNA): TGTGCCAGCAGTCCCCGCGCGAGCGGAGTCTACGAGCAGTACTTC.

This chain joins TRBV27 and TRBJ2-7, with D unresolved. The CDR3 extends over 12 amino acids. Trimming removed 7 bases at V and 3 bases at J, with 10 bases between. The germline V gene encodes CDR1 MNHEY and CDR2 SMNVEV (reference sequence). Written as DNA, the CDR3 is TGTGCCAGCATGGCTGAAGACTACGAGCAGTACTTC. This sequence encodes CASMAEDYEQYF.

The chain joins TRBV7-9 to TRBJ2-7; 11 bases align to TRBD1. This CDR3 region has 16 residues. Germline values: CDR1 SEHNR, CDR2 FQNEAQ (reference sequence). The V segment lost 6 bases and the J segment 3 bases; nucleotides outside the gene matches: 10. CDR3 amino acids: CASSFPSGTGGYEQYF. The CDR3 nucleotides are TGTGCCAGCAGTTTCCCTTCCGGGACAGGGGGCTACGAGCAGTACTTC.

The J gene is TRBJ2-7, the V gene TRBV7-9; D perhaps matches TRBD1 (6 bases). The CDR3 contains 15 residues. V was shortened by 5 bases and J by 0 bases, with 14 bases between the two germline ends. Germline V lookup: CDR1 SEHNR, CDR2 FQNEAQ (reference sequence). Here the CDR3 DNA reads TGTGCCAGCAGCCCAACAGGGTTGAGCTCCTACGAGCAGTACTTC. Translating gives CASSPTGLSSYEQYF.

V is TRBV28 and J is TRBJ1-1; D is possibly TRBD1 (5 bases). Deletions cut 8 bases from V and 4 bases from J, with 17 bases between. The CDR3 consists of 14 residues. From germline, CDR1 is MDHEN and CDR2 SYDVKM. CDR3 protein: CASSPVGPPTEAFF. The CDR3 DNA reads TGTGCCAGCTCTCCGGTGGGGCCCCCCACTGAAGCTTTCTTT.

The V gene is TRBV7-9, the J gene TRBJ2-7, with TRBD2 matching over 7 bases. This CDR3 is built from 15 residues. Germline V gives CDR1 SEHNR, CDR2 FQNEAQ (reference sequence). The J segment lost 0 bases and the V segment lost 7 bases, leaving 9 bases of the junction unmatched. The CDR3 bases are TGTGCCAGCAAACGGGAGGCGGGCCACTCCTACGAGCAGTACTTC. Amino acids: CASKREAGHSYEQYF. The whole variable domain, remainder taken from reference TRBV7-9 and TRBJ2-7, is DTGVSQNPRHKITKRGQNVTFRCDPISEHNRLYWYRQTLGQGPEFLTYFQNEAQLEKSRLLSDRFSAERPKGSFSTLEIQRTEQGDSAMYLCASKREAGHSYEQYFGPGTRLTVT.

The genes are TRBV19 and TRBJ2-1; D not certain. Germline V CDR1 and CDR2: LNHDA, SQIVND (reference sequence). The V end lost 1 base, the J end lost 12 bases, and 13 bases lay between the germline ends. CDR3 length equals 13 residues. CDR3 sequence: CASSIGLGFPQFF. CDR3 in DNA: TGTGCCAGTAGTATAGGGTTGGGGTTTCCGCAGTTCTTC.

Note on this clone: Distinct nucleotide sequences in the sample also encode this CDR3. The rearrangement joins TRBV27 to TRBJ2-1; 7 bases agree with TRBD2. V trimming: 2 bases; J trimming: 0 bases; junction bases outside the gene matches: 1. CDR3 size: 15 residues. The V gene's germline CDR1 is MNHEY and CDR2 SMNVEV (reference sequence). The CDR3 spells CASSLAGVSYNEQFF. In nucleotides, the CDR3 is TGTGCCAGCAGTTTAGCGGGAGTCTCCTACAATGAGCAGTTCTTC.

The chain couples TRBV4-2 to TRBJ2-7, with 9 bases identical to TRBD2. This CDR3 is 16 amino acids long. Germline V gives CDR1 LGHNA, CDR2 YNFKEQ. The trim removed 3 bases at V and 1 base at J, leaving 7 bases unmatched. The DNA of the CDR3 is TGTGCCAGCAGCCAGGGGGGCAGCGGGAGGTCCTACGAGCAGTACTTC. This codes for CASSQGGSGRSYEQYF.

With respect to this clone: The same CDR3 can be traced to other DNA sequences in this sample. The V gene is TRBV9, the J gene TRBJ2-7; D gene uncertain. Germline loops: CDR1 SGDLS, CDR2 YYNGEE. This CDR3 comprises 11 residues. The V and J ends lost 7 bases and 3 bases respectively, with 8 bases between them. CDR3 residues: CASGSDYEQYF. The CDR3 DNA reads TGTGCCAGCGGGTCGGACTACGAGCAGTACTTC.

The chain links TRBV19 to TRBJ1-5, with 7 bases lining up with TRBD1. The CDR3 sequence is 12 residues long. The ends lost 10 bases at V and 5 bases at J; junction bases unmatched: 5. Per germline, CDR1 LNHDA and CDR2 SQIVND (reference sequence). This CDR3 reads CATRQGDQPQHF. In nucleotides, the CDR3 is TGTGCCACAAGACAGGGCGATCAGCCCCAGCATTTT.

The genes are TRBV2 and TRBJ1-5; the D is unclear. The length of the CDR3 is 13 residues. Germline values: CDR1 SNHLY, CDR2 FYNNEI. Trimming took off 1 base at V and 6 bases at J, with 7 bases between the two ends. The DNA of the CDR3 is TGTGCCAGCAGTGAAGTGGGTTCTCAGCCCCAGCATTTT. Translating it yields CASSEVGSQPQHF.

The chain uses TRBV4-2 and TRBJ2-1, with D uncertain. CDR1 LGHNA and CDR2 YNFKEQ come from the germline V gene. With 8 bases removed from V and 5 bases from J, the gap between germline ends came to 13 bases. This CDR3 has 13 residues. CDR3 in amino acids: CASGTGFHNEQFF. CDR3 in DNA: TGTGCCAGCGGAACGGGTTTTCACAATGAGCAGTTCTTC.

DNA for the CDR3: TGTGCCAGCAGCTTGTTCGCTGAAGCGGGAGGGCGTGTTGAGCAGTACTTC. This translates into CASSLFAEAGGRVEQYF. This rearrangement joins TRBV5-6 to TRBJ2-7; 10 nucleotides align to TRBD2. Germline CDR1 and CDR2: SGHDT and YYEEEE. The J segment lost 7 bases and the V segment lost 1 base, leaving 14 bases of the junction unmatched. The CDR3 contains 17 residues. The full variable domain, with the rest looked up from reference TRBV5-6 and TRBJ2-7, is DAGVTQSPTHLIKTRGQQVTLRCSPKSGHDTVSWYQQALGQGPQFIFQYYEEEERQRGNFPDRFSGHQFPNYSSELNVNALLLGDSALYLCASSLFAEAGGRVEQYFGPGTRLTVT.

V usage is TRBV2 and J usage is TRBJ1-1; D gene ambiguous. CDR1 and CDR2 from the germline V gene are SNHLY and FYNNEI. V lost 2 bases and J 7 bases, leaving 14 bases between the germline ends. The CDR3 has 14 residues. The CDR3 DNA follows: TGTGCCAGCAGTGAATTGGATCGTCTGGGTGAAGCTTTCTTT. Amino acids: CASSELDRLGEAFF.

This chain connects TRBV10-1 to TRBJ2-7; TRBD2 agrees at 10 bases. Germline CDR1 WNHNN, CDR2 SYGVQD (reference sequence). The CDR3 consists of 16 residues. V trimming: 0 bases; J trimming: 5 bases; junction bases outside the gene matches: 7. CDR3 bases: TGCGCCAGCAGTGAGTCGAGCGGGAGGGTCACGCACGAGCAGTACTTC. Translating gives CASSESSGRVTHEQYF.

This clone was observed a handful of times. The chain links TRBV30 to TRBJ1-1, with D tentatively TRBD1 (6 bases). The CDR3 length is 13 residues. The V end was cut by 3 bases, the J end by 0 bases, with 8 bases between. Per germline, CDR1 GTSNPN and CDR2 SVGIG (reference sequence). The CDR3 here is CAWSTGMNTEAFF. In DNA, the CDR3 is TGTGCCTGGAGCACAGGGATGAACACTGAAGCTTTCTTT. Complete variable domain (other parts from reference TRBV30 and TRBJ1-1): SQTIHQWPATLVQPVGSPLSLECTVEGTSNPNLYWYRQAAGRGLQLLFYSVGIGQISSEVPQNLSASRPQDRQFILSSKKLLLSDSGFYLCAWSTGMNTEAFFGQGTRLTVV.

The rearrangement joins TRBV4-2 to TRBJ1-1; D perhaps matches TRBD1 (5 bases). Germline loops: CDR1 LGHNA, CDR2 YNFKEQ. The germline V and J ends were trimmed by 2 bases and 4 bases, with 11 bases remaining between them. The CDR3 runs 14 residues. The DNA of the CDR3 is TGTGCCAGCAGCCAACATCCCGGGGGCACTGAAGCTTTCTTT. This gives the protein CASSQHPGGTEAFF.